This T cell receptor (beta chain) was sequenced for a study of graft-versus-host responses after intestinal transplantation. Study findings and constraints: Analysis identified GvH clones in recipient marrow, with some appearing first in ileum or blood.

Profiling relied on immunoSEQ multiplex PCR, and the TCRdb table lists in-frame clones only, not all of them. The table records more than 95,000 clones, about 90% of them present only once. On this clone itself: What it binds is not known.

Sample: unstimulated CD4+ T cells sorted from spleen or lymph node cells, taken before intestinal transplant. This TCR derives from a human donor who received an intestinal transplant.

The CDR3 sequence is CASSSGVVDTQYF. DNA of the CDR3: TGTGCCAGCAGTTCAGGGGTCGTAGATACGCAGTATTTT. V usage is TRBV7-9 and J usage is TRBJ2-3; tentatively, D is TRBD1 (6 bases). V gave up 6 bases and J gave up 5 bases, with 12 bases separating them. The germline gives CDR1 SEHNR, CDR2 FQNEAQ (reference sequence). The CDR3 covers 13 residues.